This T cell receptor (beta chain) was observed in a study of T cell changes during pregnancy in multiple sclerosis. Method: immunoSEQ multiplex PCR; TCRdb's copy keeps in-frame clones and lacks some. This table has approximately 110,000 clones, about 89% appearing once. The CDR3 is made up of 13 amino acids. CDR1 and CDR2 (germline): SGHTA, FQGTGA. V lost 4 bases, J lost 3 bases, and 1 base stayed unmatched. This chain uses TRBV7-3 with TRBJ2-3, with TRBD1 identical over 7 bases. This TCR derives from a female donor with multiple sclerosis, enrolled in a pregnancy study. The starting material was peripheral blood, obtained after pregnancy. The DNA for the CDR3 is TGTGCCAGCAGCTCGGGACAGACAGATACGCAGTATTTT. Translating it yields CASSSGQTDTQYF.